The T cell receptor beta chain under discussion was sequenced for a study of cytomegalovirus exposure and HLA in healthy donors. Findings of the study overall: Specificity for CMV antigens was confirmed in vitro for three of the CMV-associated chains. Later work found most CMV-associated TCR beta chains apparently HLA-restricted. The sole available immune exposure information was CMV serostatus.

CDR3 length equals 16 residues. Germline trimming cut 0 bases from V and 4 bases from J; bases unmatched to any gene: 7. Germline CDR1 reads SGHRS; CDR2 reads YFSETQ. Primers for the PCR totalled 60 Vbeta and 13 Jbeta. Repertoires were generated with immunoSEQ multiplex PCR, while TCRdb's copy carries only in-frame clones and drops some. The table has 76,000 or so clones, approximately 80% seen once. About this clone: Its matching antigen is unknown.

The sequence was obtained from a middle-aged woman in good health and CMV-seropositive. Material: PBMCs. This chain joins TRBV5-1 and TRBJ2-3; 8 bases are a match to TRBD2. The CDR3 sequence is CASSLEAGGGADTQYF. CDR3 DNA: TGCGCCAGCAGCTTGGAGGCGGGGGGAGGGGCAGATACGCAGTATTTT.